The next 30 T cell receptor beta chains were all read from a single sample in a study of blood T cells in healthy people across ages. A sample-barcoded 5' primer and a J-beta primer mix were used in a second PCR of about 7 to 12 cycles. A single record per CDR3 protein comes from TCRdb applying MiXCR to the 5' RACE reads. The top ten hold roughly 26% of the sample, which has approximately 790,000 distinct CDR3 sequences, around 62% seen once. Sequencing input: blood. The receptors were gathered from a man under 40 in good health.

A note on this clonotype: At one of its ends the junction is not consistent with the germline gene, which may arise from a read error. The rearrangement links TRBV11-2 to TRBJ2-3; TRBD1 matches at 9 bases. This CDR3 is 15 amino acids long. CDR1 SGHAT and CDR2 FQNNGV come from the germline V gene. This CDR3 reads CASSLGDRVSDAQYF. In nucleotides, the CDR3 is TGTGCCAGCAGCTTAGGGGACAGGGTTTCAGATGCGCAGTATTTT.

The V call is TRBV5-6, the J call TRBJ1-2; D may be TRBD1 (6 bases). Germline CDR1 SGHDT, CDR2 YYEEEE. Deletions cut 1 base from V and 3 bases from J, with 13 bases between. The CDR3 covers 15 residues. The CDR3 spells CASSLPSGVDYGYTF. In DNA, the CDR3 is TGTGCCAGCAGCTTGCCCTCAGGGGTCGACTATGGCTACACCTTC.

CDR3 amino acids: CASSFSLGQYF. CDR3 DNA: TGTGCCAGCAGTTTCAGTTTGGGGCAGTACTTC. The rearrangement joins TRBV28 to TRBJ2-5; D gene unclear. The CDR3 spans 11 residues. V lost 3 bases, J lost 11 bases, and 10 bases lay in between. Germline loops: CDR1 MDHEN, CDR2 SYDVKM.

This rearrangement joins TRBV7-9 to TRBJ2-5, with TRBD2 matching 7 bases. The CDR3 covers 14 residues. Germline V lookup: CDR1 SEHNR, CDR2 FQNEAQ (reference sequence). The V segment lost 5 bases and the J segment 5 bases; nucleotides outside the gene matches: 8. This chain's CDR3 is CASSRGVRGETQYF. The CDR3 DNA reads as TGTGCCAGCAGCCGGGGGGTAAGAGGCGAGACCCAGTACTTC.

The chain couples TRBV6-2 or TRBV6-3 to TRBJ2-1; D is ambiguous. Germline values: CDR1 MNHEY, CDR2 SVGEGT. V lost 6 bases and J 0 bases, leaving 21 bases between the germline ends. This CDR3 comprises 18 residues. The CDR3 sequence: CASRMTLNSMPSYNEQFF. The CDR3 DNA follows: TGTGCCAGCAGGATGACACTCAACTCTATGCCCTCCTACAATGAGCAGTTCTTC.

This clonotype has just a few counts. The chain employs TRBV5-1 and TRBJ2-1, with TRBD2 matching 9 bases. This CDR3 comprises 14 residues. V lost 3 bases to trimming and J lost 8 bases; unmatched junction nucleotides: 6. CDR1 is SGHRS, CDR2 YFSETQ, per germline. Here the CDR3 reads CASSSIASGDEQFF. In DNA, the CDR3 is TGCGCCAGCAGCTCAATAGCTAGCGGGGATGAGCAGTTCTTC.

The J gene is TRBJ2-1, the V gene TRBV3-1; a possible D gene is TRBD2 (6 bases). Germline V lookup: CDR1 LGHDT, CDR2 YNNKEL (reference sequence). The V end lost 0 bases, the J end lost 10 bases, and 10 bases lay between the germline ends. The CDR3 is made up of 13 amino acids. CDR3 sequence reads: CASSQEGGYEQFF. Written as DNA, the CDR3 is TGTGCCAGCAGCCAAGAGGGGGGATACGAGCAGTTCTTC.

The chain couples TRBV7-2 to TRBJ2-1; 8 positions match TRBD1. J lost 4 bases, V lost 5 bases, and 7 bases had no gene match. Per germline, CDR1 SGHTA and CDR2 FQGNSA. The CDR3 is 15 residues long. Here the CDR3 DNA reads TGTGCCAGCAGCATGACAGGGGACGGATACAATGAGCAGTTCTTC. Its translation: CASSMTGDGYNEQFF.

The rearrangement joins TRBV7-9 to TRBJ2-5; no clear D gene. There are 12 residues in the CDR3. The V end lost 0 bases, the J end lost 11 bases, and 10 bases lay between the germline ends. Germline V gene sequence: CDR1 SEHNR, CDR2 FQNEAQ (reference sequence). CDR3 in amino acids: CASSLAGEEQYF. CDR3 nucleotide sequence: TGTGCCAGCAGCTTAGCTGGGGAAGAGCAGTACTTC. Combining the CDR3 with reference TRBV7-9 and TRBJ2-5 gives the whole variable domain DTGVSQNPRHKITKRGQNVTFRCDPISEHNRLYWYRQTLGQGPEFLTYFQNEAQLEKSRLLSDRFSAERPKGSFSTLEIQRTEQGDSAMYLCASSLAGEEQYFGPGTRLLVL.

The genes are TRBV6-5 and TRBJ2-7; TRBD1 matches at 7 bases. Trimming cost V 0 bases and J 4 bases; bases outside gene matches: 6. Germline values: CDR1 MNHEY, CDR2 SVGAGI. This CDR3 has 15 residues. The CDR3 protein is CASSYSSSRGYEQYF. CDR3 in DNA: TGTGCCAGCAGTTACTCGAGTTCCAGGGGGTACGAGCAGTACTTC.

The chain carries TRBV7-2 and TRBJ2-1; TRBD2 matches at 13 bases. Trimming removed 5 bases from V and 4 bases from J; junction bases left unmatched: 8. CDR3 size: 17 residues. CDR1 and CDR2 (germline): SGHTA, FQGNSA. The CDR3 DNA sequence: TGTGCCAGCAGCCCGCACTCACTAGCGGGGGGGTACAATGAGCAGTTCTTC. Translated, it gives CASSPHSLAGGYNEQFF.

This chain connects TRBV20-1 to TRBJ1-2, with a tentative D call TRBD1 (6 bases). V was cut by 0 bases and J by 3 bases, with 14 bases left in between. The length of the CDR3 is 15 residues. The germline gives CDR1 DFQATT, CDR2 SNEGSKA (reference sequence). CDR3 in amino acids: CSARDTGGRDYGYTF. CDR3 DNA: TGCAGTGCTAGAGATACGGGGGGGCGGGACTATGGCTACACCTTC.

The chain uses TRBV12-3 or TRBV12-4 and TRBJ2-1, with 8 positions matching TRBD1. The CDR3 is 12 residues long. J gave up 9 bases and V 10 bases, and 8 bases lay outside the gene matches. The CDR3 region is CATSTGASEQFF. DNA of the CDR3: TGTGCCACCTCGACAGGGGCTAGTGAGCAGTTCTTC.

In nucleotides, the CDR3 is TGTGCCAGCAGCCGAGGCCCGGCCTCGGAGGGGACAGATACGCAGTATTTT. Its translation: CASSRGPASEGTDTQYF. The chain has TRBV3-1 and TRBJ2-3; a weak D match, TRBD2 (6 bases). V gave up 4 bases and J gave up 3 bases, with 20 bases separating them. Germline V CDR1 and CDR2: LGHDT, YNNKEL (reference sequence). This CDR3 contains 17 residues.

The rearrangement links TRBV27 to TRBJ2-4, with a possible D match to TRBD1 (8 bases). V dropped 5 bases and J dropped 13 bases, with 18 bases sitting between them. The germline gives CDR1 MNHEY, CDR2 SMNVEV (reference sequence). The CDR3 totals 13 residues. The CDR3 DNA reads as TGTGCCAGCAGTGTTCGGACAGGGAGGGAGCAGTACTTC. Its protein is CASSVRTGREQYF.

This clonotype was observed a few times. This chain links TRBV21-1 with TRBJ2-5; the DNA was not compared with TRBD1, the D call given in the table. TRBV21-1 is recorded as a pseudogene. The CDR3 has 14 amino acids. The CDR3 is CASRVRDVAETQYF. CDR3 bases: TGTGCCAGCAGGGTCCGGGACGTCGCGGAGACCCAGTACTTC.

This chain uses TRBV13 with TRBJ2-1, with D maybe TRBD2 (7 bases). CDR3 size: 16 residues. Trimming left V 0 bases short and J 7 bases short, with 16 bases between. Per germline, CDR1 PRHDT and CDR2 FYEKMQ (reference sequence). The CDR3 loop is CASSLGGGPSVNEQFF. The DNA of the CDR3 is TGTGCCAGCAGCTTAGGGGGGGGGCCCTCCGTGAATGAGCAGTTCTTC.

This chain joins TRBV13 and TRBJ1-2, with 7 positions matching TRBD1. The CDR3 runs 14 residues. V was clipped by 5 bases and J by 5 bases; unmatched bases: 8. CDR1 is PRHDT, CDR2 FYEKMQ, per germline (reference sequence). The DNA of the CDR3 is TGTGCCAGCAGCCTGCCGACAGGGAAGTATGGCTACACCTTC. Its protein product is CASSLPTGKYGYTF.

This rearrangement joins TRBV12-3 or TRBV12-4 to TRBJ1-2, with TRBD1 matching 8 bases. This CDR3 is 14 amino acids long. V was pared by 6 bases and J by 8 bases, with 11 bases of the junction left unmatched. In nucleotides, the CDR3 is TGTGCCAGCAGATTCGGGAAACAGGGGGACGGCTACACCTTC. Translating gives CASRFGKQGDGYTF.

For this clonotype: At one boundary the junction diverges from the germline segment, which might be a read error. The chain employs TRBV20-1 and TRBJ1-2, with 7 bases identical to TRBD1. Per the germline V gene, CDR1 is DFQATT and CDR2 is SNEGSKA (reference sequence). CDR3 length: 12 amino acids. CDR3 sequence: CSAPARTGGYNF. CDR3 bases: TGCAGTGCACCCGCTCGGACAGGTGGCTACAACTTC.

CDR3 bases: TGCGCCAGCAGCTTTGAATACCCTAGCACAGATACGCAGTATTTT. Its protein is CASSFEYPSTDTQYF. The chain links TRBV5-1 to TRBJ2-3, with D unresolved. Germline assignment: CDR1 SGHRS and CDR2 YFSETQ. The CDR3 loop spans 15 amino acids. V lost 2 bases and J lost 0, with 10 bases in between. The entire variable domain, with the rest obtained from reference TRBV5-1 and TRBJ2-3, is as follows: KAGVTQTPRYLIKTRGQQVTLSCSPISGHRSVSWYQQTPGQGLQFLFEYFSETQRNKGNFPGRFSGRQFSNSRSEMNVSTLELGDSALYLCASSFEYPSTDTQYFGPGTRLTVL.

Points on this clonotype: At one end, the junction sequence differs from germline, possibly due to a read error. This chain links TRBV14 with TRBJ2-1, with TRBD2 matching over 7 bases. This CDR3 region has 16 residues. Germline CDR1 reads SGHDN; CDR2 reads FVKESK. CDR3 bases: TGCGCCAGCAGCCATACAGCGGGGAAAGCCTACAATGAGCAGTTCTTC. Translating it yields CASSHTAGKAYNEQFF.

The J gene is TRBJ2-1, the V gene TRBV7-2; D might be TRBD2 (6 bases). Germline V CDR1 and CDR2: SGHTA, FQGNSA. The CDR3 covers 15 residues. The ends were cut back, 5 bases at V and 4 bases at J, with 15 bases in the middle. The CDR3 coding sequence is TGTGCCAGCAGCCTCCGGGACGCGGGGTACAATGAGCAGTTCTTC. This sequence encodes CASSLRDAGYNEQFF.

This chain uses TRBV5-1 with TRBJ1-2; no reliable D call. Germline V gene sequence: CDR1 SGHRS, CDR2 YFSETQ. The V end was cut by 0 bases, the J end by 0 bases, with 6 bases between. The CDR3 extends over 14 amino acids. The CDR3 DNA reads as TGCGCCAGCAGCTTGGGGGTACCTAACTATGGCTACACCTTC. Translating gives CASSLGVPNYGYTF. Combining the CDR3 with reference TRBV5-1 and TRBJ1-2 gives the whole variable domain KAGVTQTPRYLIKTRGQQVTLSCSPISGHRSVSWYQQTPGQGLQFLFEYFSETQRNKGNFPGRFSGRQFSNSRSEMNVSTLELGDSALYLCASSLGVPNYGYTFGSGTRLTVV.

This clonotype was detected a few times. V gene TRBV29-1 combines with J gene TRBJ1-1; D possibly corresponds to TRBD1 (6 bases). CDR1 is SQVTM and CDR2 is ANQGSEA in the germline V gene. The CDR3 is 13 amino acids. Trimming took off 4 bases at V and 4 bases at J, with 13 bases between the two ends. Written as DNA, the CDR3 is TGCAGCGTTGCAGGGGAAGTGGTCACTGAAGCTTTCTTT. Protein product: CSVAGEVVTEAFF.

This chain uses TRBV12-3 or TRBV12-4 with TRBJ2-1; 7 positions match TRBD2. This CDR3 has 13 amino acids. The V gene end was trimmed by 3 bases and the J gene end by 6 bases; junction bases not matched to a gene: 2. The CDR3, as DNA: TGTGCCAGCAGTTTTTTAGCGGGCAATGAGCAGTTCTTC. Amino acid sequence: CASSFLAGNEQFF.

The gene calls are TRBV29-1 and TRBJ1-4, with 8 bases that match TRBD1. This CDR3 region has 13 residues. V gave up 6 bases and J gave up 8 bases; unmatched junction bases: 8. Germline V CDR1 and CDR2: SQVTM, ANQGSEA. Here the CDR3 DNA reads TGCAGCGTCCAGACAGGGGAAGGAGAAAAACTGTTTTTT. It codes for CSVQTGEGEKLFF. Complete variable domain (other parts from reference TRBV29-1 and TRBJ1-4): SAVISQKPSRDICQRGTSLTIQCQVDSQVTMMFWYRQQPGQSLTLIATANQGSEATYESGFVIDKFPISRPNLTFSTLTVSNMSPEDSSIYLCSVQTGEGEKLFFGSGTQLSVL.

The chain employs TRBV4-3 and TRBJ2-1, with TRBD1 matching 8 bases. The CDR3 consists of 16 residues. Germline V gene sequence: CDR1 LGHNA, CDR2 YSLEER. Trimming took 0 bases from V and 7 from J; bases not matched to a gene: 8. DNA of the CDR3: TGCGCCAGCAGCCAAGATGGACAGGGAAACGTGAATGAGCAGTTCTTC. As protein: CASSQDGQGNVNEQFF.

The rearrangement links TRBV28 to TRBJ1-1; TRBD1 might be the D (6 bases). The V and J ends lost 4 bases and 5 bases respectively, with 17 bases between them. Germline V lookup: CDR1 MDHEN, CDR2 SYDVKM. The CDR3 has 15 amino acids. In nucleotides, the CDR3 is TGTGCCAGCAGTTCCCCCTCTGAAGGGGGTACTGAAGCTTTCTTT. Amino acids: CASSSPSEGGTEAFF.

The chain's CDR3 is CASSVEGAAGGLVDTQYF. In DNA, the CDR3 is TGTGCCAGCAGCGTAGAAGGCGCAGCGGGGGGGCTCGTAGATACGCAGTATTTT. This chain links TRBV9 with TRBJ2-3, with 10 bases identical to TRBD2. Germline V gene sequence: CDR1 SGDLS, CDR2 YYNGEE. The CDR3 consists of 18 residues. J was trimmed by 5 bases and V by 0 bases; bases with no gene match: 12.